This T cell receptor (beta chain) was profiled in a study of prognosis after radiotherapy for stage I lung cancer. Study summary: In this cohort, every patient with non-small cell lung cancer was regarded as medically inoperable. 13 men and more than 5 women, aged roughly 53 to 85 and with a median age of around 74 years, made up the patients. Patients in the cohort never received concurrent therapy with stereotactic body radiotherapy.

A remark on this clonotype: Its antigen is not identified.

The study, taken as a whole, reports: Divergent TRBV and TRBJ gene usage has reportedly been observed between patients with and without metastases.

Two rounds of multiplex PCR amplified TCR beta CDR3 from genomic DNA. Round one of PCR was performed, and it used primers specific to each TRBV and TRBJ gene. In TCRdb, the multiplex PCR reads were re-called with MiXCR into one record per CDR3 protein. The table shows fewer than 25,000 distinct CDR3 sequences, with approximately 39% occurring only once. The sequence was obtained from a donor aged 50 or older with non-small cell lung cancer. Sequencing was performed on PBMCs, taken before or after stereotactic body radiation therapy (not recorded which).

As DNA, the CDR3 is TGTGCCAGCAGTTCCGGGACAGGGGTGGACACTGAAGCTTTCTTT. Its protein is CASSSGTGVDTEAFF. This chain uses TRBV28 with TRBJ1-1; 10 nucleotides align to TRBD1. Trimming took 4 bases from V and 3 from J; bases not matched to a gene: 5. Germline assignment: CDR1 MDHEN and CDR2 SYDVKM. The CDR3 contains 15 residues.